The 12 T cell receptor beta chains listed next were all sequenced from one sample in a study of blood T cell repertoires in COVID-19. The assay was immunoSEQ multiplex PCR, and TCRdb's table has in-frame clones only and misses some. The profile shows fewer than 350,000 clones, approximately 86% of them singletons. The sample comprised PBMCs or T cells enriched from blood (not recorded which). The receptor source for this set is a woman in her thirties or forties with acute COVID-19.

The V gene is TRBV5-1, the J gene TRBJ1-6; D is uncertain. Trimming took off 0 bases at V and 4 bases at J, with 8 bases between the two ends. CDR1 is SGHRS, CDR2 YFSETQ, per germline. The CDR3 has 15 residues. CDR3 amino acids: CASSLENSYNSPLHF. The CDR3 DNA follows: TGCGCCAGCAGCTTGGAGAACAGTTATAATTCACCCCTCCACTTT.

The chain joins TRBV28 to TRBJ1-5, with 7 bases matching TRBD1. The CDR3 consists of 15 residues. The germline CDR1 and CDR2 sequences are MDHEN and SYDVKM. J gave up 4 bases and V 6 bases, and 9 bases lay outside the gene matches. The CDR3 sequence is CASSVTGVENQPQHF. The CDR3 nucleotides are TGTGCCAGCAGCGTTACAGGGGTCGAAAATCAGCCCCAGCATTTT.

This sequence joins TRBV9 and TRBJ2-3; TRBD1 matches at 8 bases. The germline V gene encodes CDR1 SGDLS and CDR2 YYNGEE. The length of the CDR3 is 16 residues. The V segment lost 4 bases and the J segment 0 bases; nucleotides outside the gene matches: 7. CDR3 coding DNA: TGTGCCAGCAGCCCCCGCGGACAGGGTAGCACAGATACGCAGTATTTT. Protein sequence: CASSPRGQGSTDTQYF.

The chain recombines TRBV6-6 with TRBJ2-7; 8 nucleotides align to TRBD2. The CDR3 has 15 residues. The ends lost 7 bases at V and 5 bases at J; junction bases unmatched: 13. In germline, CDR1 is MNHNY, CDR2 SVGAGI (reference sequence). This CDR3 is CASTLKREPGDEQYF. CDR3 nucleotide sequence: TGTGCCAGCACGCTGAAGCGGGAGCCTGGGGACGAGCAGTACTTC.

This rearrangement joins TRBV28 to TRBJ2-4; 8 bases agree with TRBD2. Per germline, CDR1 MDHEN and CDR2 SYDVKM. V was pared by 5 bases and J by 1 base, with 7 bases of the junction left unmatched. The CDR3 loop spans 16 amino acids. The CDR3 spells CASSAGRADAKNIQYF. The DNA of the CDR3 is TGTGCCAGCAGTGCCGGGAGGGCCGATGCCAAAAACATTCAGTACTTC.

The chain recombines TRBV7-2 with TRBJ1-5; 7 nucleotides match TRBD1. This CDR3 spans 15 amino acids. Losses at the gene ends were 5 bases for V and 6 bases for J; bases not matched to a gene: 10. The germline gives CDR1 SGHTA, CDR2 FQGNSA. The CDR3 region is CASSLGQVAGQPQHF. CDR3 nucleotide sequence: TGTGCCAGCAGCCTAGGACAGGTAGCGGGTCAGCCCCAGCATTTT.

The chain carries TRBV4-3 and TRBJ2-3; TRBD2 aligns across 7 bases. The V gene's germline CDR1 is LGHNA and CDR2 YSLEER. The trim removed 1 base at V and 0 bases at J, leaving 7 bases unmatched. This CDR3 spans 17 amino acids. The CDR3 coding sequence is TGCGCCAGCAGCCAAGTCTCCAGCGGGAAAAGCACAGATACGCAGTATTTT. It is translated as CASSQVSSGKSTDTQYF.

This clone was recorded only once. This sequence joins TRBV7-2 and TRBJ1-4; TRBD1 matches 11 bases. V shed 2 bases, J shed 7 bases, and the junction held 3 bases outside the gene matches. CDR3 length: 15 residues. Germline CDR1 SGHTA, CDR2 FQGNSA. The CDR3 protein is CASSLMGQGGEKLFF. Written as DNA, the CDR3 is TGTGCCAGCAGCTTAATGGGACAGGGGGGTGAAAAACTGTTTTTT.

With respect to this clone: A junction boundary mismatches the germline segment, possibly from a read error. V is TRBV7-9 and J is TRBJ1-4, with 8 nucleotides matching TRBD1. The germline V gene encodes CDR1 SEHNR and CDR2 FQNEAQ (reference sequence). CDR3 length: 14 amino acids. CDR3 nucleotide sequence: TGTGCCAGCAGCTATACCCCGGGACAGGCAAAAGTGTTTTTT. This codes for CASSYTPGQAKVFF.

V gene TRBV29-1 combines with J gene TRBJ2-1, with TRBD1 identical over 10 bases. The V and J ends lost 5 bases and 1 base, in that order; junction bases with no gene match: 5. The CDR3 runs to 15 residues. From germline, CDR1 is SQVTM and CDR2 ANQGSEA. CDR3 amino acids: CSVSGTGESYNEQFF. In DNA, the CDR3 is TGCAGCGTTTCCGGGACAGGGGAATCCTACAATGAGCAGTTCTTC.

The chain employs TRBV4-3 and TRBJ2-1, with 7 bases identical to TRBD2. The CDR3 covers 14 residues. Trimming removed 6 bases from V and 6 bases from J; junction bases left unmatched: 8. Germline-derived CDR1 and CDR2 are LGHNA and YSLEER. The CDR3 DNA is TGCGCCAGCAGTCCGGGGTGGGGGGGCAATGAGCAGTTCTTC. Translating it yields CASSPGWGGNEQFF.

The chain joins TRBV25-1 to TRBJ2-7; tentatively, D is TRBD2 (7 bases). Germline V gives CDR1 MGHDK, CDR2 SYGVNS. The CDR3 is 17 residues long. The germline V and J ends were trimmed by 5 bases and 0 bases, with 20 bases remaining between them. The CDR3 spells CASSRRGQGSSSYEQYF. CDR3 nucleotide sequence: TGTGCCAGCAGTAGGCGGGGGCAAGGGAGCAGCTCCTACGAGCAGTACTTC.